The next 10 T cell receptor beta chains were all read from a single sample in a study of beta chain features in type 1 diabetes. Findings and limits, study-wide: In all four CD4+ subsets, TCRB CDR3 length was significantly, moderately reduced in type 1 diabetes.

The investigators reverse transcribed all of the isolated RNA, so they sequenced expressed TCRB transcripts. Sequenced by immunoSEQ multiplex PCR; TCRdb stores in-frame clones only, minus some. The table lists 160,000 or so clones, 6.5% to 10% of them singletons. No antigens are known for them. The sequenced material came from central memory CD4+ T cells from blood. Source of these receptors: a woman aged 18-30 years with type 1 diabetes.

This rearrangement joins TRBV11-2 to TRBJ2-1; TRBD2 aligns across 7 bases. This CDR3 has 13 residues. Losses at the gene ends were 4 bases for V and 10 bases for J; bases not matched to a gene: 7. Germline lookup yields CDR1 SGHAT and CDR2 FQNNGV. Here the CDR3 DNA reads TGTGCCAGCAGCTCCGGGGGGTATGGGGAGCAGTTCTTC. As protein: CASSSGGYGEQFF.

The chain couples TRBV7-2 to TRBJ2-2, with TRBD2 identical over 10 bases. After removal of 5 bases from V and 7 bases from J, the junction contained 4 bases not matched to a gene. Germline lookup yields CDR1 SGHTA and CDR2 FQGNSA. This CDR3 spans 14 amino acids. CDR3 protein: CASSPRTSGGELFF. Here the CDR3 DNA reads TGTGCCAGCAGCCCCAGGACTAGCGGCGGGGAGCTGTTTTTT. The full variable domain, with the rest looked up from reference TRBV7-2 and TRBJ2-2, is GAGVSQSPSNKVTEKGKDVELRCDPISGHTALYWYRQSLGQGLEFLIYFQGNSAPDKSGLPSDRFSAERTGGSVSTLTIQRTQQEDSAVYLCASSPRTSGGELFFGEGSRLTVL.

CDR3 residues: CASSSFPVNEKLFF. The CDR3 bases are TGTGCCAGCAGTTCCTTCCCAGTCAATGAAAAACTGTTTTTT. The chain combines TRBV6-5 with TRBJ1-4, with D uncertain. The CDR3 length is 14 residues. Trimming shortened V by 4 bases and J by 5 bases, and 11 bases separated the two germline ends. The V gene's germline CDR1 is MNHEY and CDR2 SVGAGI.

There are a few counts of this clone. V gene TRBV5-1 combines with J gene TRBJ1-1; 7 bases line up with TRBD1. Unmatched junction bases numbered 13, after V lost 5 bases and J lost 3 bases. The V gene's germline CDR1 is SGHRS and CDR2 YFSETQ. The CDR3 spans 16 residues. The CDR3 reads CASSPAGRGGDTEAFF. CDR3 sequence (DNA): TGCGCCAGCAGTCCGGCAGGCCGAGGGGGCGACACTGAAGCTTTCTTT. Using reference TRBV5-1 and TRBJ1-1 for the parts outside the CDR3, the full variable domain is KAGVTQTPRYLIKTRGQQVTLSCSPISGHRSVSWYQQTPGQGLQFLFEYFSETQRNKGNFPGRFSGRQFSNSRSEMNVSTLELGDSALYLCASSPAGRGGDTEAFFGQGTRLTVV.

The V gene is TRBV2, the J gene TRBJ1-1; the D gene is possibly TRBD1 (6 bases). This CDR3 region has 12 residues. Trimming stripped 2 bases from V and 12 bases from J, with 13 bases between. Germline V gene sequence: CDR1 SNHLY, CDR2 FYNNEI. DNA for the CDR3: TGTGCCAGCAGTGAATATGCCCAGGGGCCTTTCTTT. This translates into CASSEYAQGPFF. Full variable domain (missing parts from reference TRBV2 and TRBJ1-1): EPEVTQTPSHQVTQMGQEVILRCVPISNHLYFYWYRQILGQKVEFLVSFYNNEISEKSEIFDDQFSVERPDGSNFTLKIRSTKLEDSAMYFCASSEYAQGPFFGQGTRLTVV.

V and J are TRBV4-3 and TRBJ2-7; the match to TRBD2 covers 9 bases. The CDR3 is 14 residues long. CDR1 is LGHNA, CDR2 YSLEER, per germline. V trimming: 4 bases; J trimming: 2 bases; junction bases outside the gene matches: 3. The CDR3 sequence: CASSPTSGAYEQYF. CDR3 nucleotide sequence: TGCGCCAGCAGCCCGACTAGCGGAGCCTACGAGCAGTACTTC.

This clone came up a few times. This chain links TRBV19 with TRBJ2-5; 12 bases match TRBD2. Germline assignment: CDR1 LNHDA and CDR2 SQIVND (reference sequence). The CDR3 is made up of 13 amino acids. V was pared by 9 bases and J by 3 bases, with 2 bases of the junction left unmatched. This CDR3 reads CASRTSGEETQYF. CDR3 DNA: TGTGCCAGCCGGACTAGCGGGGAAGAGACCCAGTACTTC.

This chain joins TRBV5-6 and TRBJ2-4; TRBD1 agrees at 11 bases. The CDR3 is made up of 17 amino acids. V shed 4 bases, J shed 0 bases, and the junction held 6 bases outside the gene matches. Looked up from germline, CDR1 is SGHDT and CDR2 is YYEEEE. DNA of the CDR3: TGTGCCAGCAGCACGAGGACAGGGGGCCTAGCCAAAAACATTCAGTACTTC. Translating gives CASSTRTGGLAKNIQYF. Supplemented by reference TRBV5-6 and TRBJ2-4, the full variable domain reads DAGVTQSPTHLIKTRGQQVTLRCSPKSGHDTVSWYQQALGQGPQFIFQYYEEEERQRGNFPDRFSGHQFPNYSSELNVNALLLGDSALYLCASSTRTGGLAKNIQYFGAGTRLSVL.

This chain connects TRBV7-2 to TRBJ2-2; TRBD2 matches at 10 bases. J was trimmed by 5 bases and V by 7 bases; bases with no gene match: 4. Germline assignment: CDR1 SGHTA and CDR2 FQGNSA. CDR3 length: 14 amino acids. The CDR3 DNA sequence: TGTGCCAGCAACCCTAGCGGGGGAACCGGGGAGCTGTTTTTT. This gives the protein CASNPSGGTGELFF. The entire variable domain, with the rest obtained from reference TRBV7-2 and TRBJ2-2, is as follows: GAGVSQSPSNKVTEKGKDVELRCDPISGHTALYWYRQSLGQGLEFLIYFQGNSAPDKSGLPSDRFSAERTGGSVSTLTIQRTQQEDSAVYLCASNPSGGTGELFFGEGSRLTVL.

This clone was observed a handful of times. One junction end disagrees with the germline gene, perhaps due to a read error. The chain recombines TRBV5-1 with TRBJ2-1, with 10 bases matching TRBD2. The CDR3 loop spans 14 amino acids. Germline-derived CDR1 and CDR2 are SGHRS and YFSETQ. As DNA, the CDR3 is TGCGCCAGCAGCGCATCTAGCGGGAGCATGTTTCGGCTCTTC. Its translation: CASSASSGSMFRLF. Supplemented by reference TRBV5-1 and TRBJ2-1, the full variable domain reads KAGVTQTPRYLIKTRGQQVTLSCSPISGHRSVSWYQQTPGQGLQFLFEYFSETQRNKGNFPGRFSGRQFSNSRSEMNVSTLELGDSALYLCASSASSGSMFRLFGPGTRLTVL.